A single sample gave rise to the 10 T cell receptor beta chains below, sequenced in a study of T cells expressing NK-cell markers. TCRdb reprocessed the 5' RACE reads and keeps a single row for each CDR3 protein, giving no DNA. This sample contains about 430,000 distinct CDR3 sequences. The specimen sequenced was blood T cells: a sorted CD56 or NKG2C T cell subset, CD4+ or CD8+ T cells, or bulk PBMC T cells (not recorded which). Source of these receptors: a woman in her forties or fifties in good health.

This chain links TRBV11-2 with TRBJ1-2. The CDR3 spans 13 residues. Germline assignment: CDR1 SGHAT and CDR2 FQNNGV. CDR3 protein: CASAITSPYGYTF.

The chain couples TRBV5-6 to TRBJ2-7; TCRdb's assignment of TRBD2 cannot be checked, as there is no DNA. CDR1 is SGHDT and CDR2 is YYEEEE in the germline V gene. The CDR3 is 17 amino acids. This CDR3 is CASSLVGVRDLTYEQYF.

The chain carries TRBV7-2 and TRBJ2-1. Germline V gene data show CDR1 as SGHTA and CDR2 as FQGNSA. The CDR3 runs 15 residues. The CDR3 region is CASSPKGDSYNEQFF.

The chain combines TRBV20-1 with TRBJ2-3; as DNA is missing, the TRBD2 call by TCRdb cannot be tested. Germline V gives CDR1 DFQATT, CDR2 SNEGSKA (reference sequence). This CDR3 has 14 amino acids. CDR3 in amino acids: CSARTSGYTDTQYF.

The V and J genes are TRBV7-2 and TRBJ2-3. The CDR3 extends over 17 amino acids. Germline V gives CDR1 SGHTA, CDR2 FQGNSA. The CDR3 loop is CASSLVARAYRADTQYF.

The chain employs TRBV4-1 and TRBJ1-4; TCRdb selects TRBD1, and the lack of DNA leaves this call unchecked. Germline loops: CDR1 MGHRA, CDR2 YSYEKL. The CDR3 is made up of 15 amino acids. The CDR3 reads CASSLTRGPGEKLFF.

The chain is built from TRBV12-3 or TRBV12-4 and TRBJ2-1; the TCRdb call, TRBD1, lacks DNA for checking. CDR3 length equals 16 residues. CDR3: CASSLMGQGFDNEQFF.

This chain joins TRBV18 and TRBJ2-1; TCRdb's D call of TRBD2 is untestable without DNA. The germline gives CDR1 KGHSH, CDR2 LQKENI. The CDR3 is 16 amino acids. CDR3 sequence reads: CASSLPGTSGIVEQFF.

The chain has TRBV20-1 and TRBJ1-1; TCRdb designates TRBD1, a call that cannot be tested without DNA. Germline V CDR1 and CDR2: DFQATT, SNEGSKA (reference sequence). The CDR3 has 12 amino acids. The CDR3: CSATRRSTEAFF.

The chain has TRBV20-1 and TRBJ2-3; with no DNA, the TCRdb D assignment of TRBD2 cannot be verified. Germline V gene sequence: CDR1 DFQATT, CDR2 SNEGSKA (reference sequence). The CDR3 is 15 residues long. Here the CDR3 reads CSARDLASVIDTQYF.